This T cell receptor beta chain was found in a study of OX40 agonist ivuxolimab in advanced cancers. About the study: Ivuxolimab was delivered to patients intravenously every 2 weeks at doses spanning 0.01 to 10 mg/kg. Patients were under 90% male with ages about 23 to 90, mean roughly 55.

Germline V lookup: CDR1 SGHTA, CDR2 FQGTGA. There are 14 residues in the CDR3. V lost 2 bases to trimming and J lost 4 bases, with 11 bases between them. Repertoires were generated with immunoSEQ multiplex PCR, while TCRdb's copy carries only in-frame clones and drops some. The repertoire holds roughly 100,000 clones, around 92% seen once, with 0.26% in the top ten. This clone has a handful of counts. This receptor was obtained from an adult with an advanced solid tumor such as melanoma, head and neck, liver or kidney cancer. The sequencing here drew on CD4+ or CD8+ T cells sorted from blood, taken in a trial of the OX40 agonist ivuxolimab. The chain has TRBV7-3 and TRBJ1-2, with D possibly TRBD1 on 5 matching bases. CDR3 nucleotides: TGTGCCAGCAGCTTATACCCCGACAGCTATGGCTACACCTTC. It translates to CASSLYPDSYGYTF.